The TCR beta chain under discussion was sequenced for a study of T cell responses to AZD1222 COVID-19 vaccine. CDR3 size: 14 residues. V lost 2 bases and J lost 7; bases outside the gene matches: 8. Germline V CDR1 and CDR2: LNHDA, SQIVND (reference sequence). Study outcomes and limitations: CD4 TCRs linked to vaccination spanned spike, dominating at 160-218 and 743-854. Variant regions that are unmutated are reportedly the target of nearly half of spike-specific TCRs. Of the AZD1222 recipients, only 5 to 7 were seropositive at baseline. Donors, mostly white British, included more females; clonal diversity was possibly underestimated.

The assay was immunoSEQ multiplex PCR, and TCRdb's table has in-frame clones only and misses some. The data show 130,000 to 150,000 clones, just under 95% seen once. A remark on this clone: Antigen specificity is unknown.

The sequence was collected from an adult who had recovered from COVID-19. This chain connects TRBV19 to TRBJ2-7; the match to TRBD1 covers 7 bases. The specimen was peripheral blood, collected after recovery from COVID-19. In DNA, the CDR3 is TGTGCCAGTAGTATAACGACAGGGACGTGGGAGCAGTACTTC. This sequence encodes CASSITTGTWEQYF.